This entry lists 20 T cell receptor beta chains sequenced from one sample in a study of blood T cell repertoires in COVID-19 (dated by TCRdb to 2019 to 2021). The library was produced with the immunoSEQ multiplex PCR assay. As stored in TCRdb, this immuneACCESS dataset retains in-frame rearrangements with V and J assigned. A fraction of the clones does not appear; measured against another copy, unresolved V genes explain less than half of the discrepancy, and the remainder lacks a known reason. This sample gives around 180,000 clones in total; 86% of them show up just once. The top ten clones comprise 2.5% to 3.5% of the sample. Sequencing used peripheral blood. These receptors all come from a woman younger than 45 with active or convalescent COVID-19.

This rearrangement joins TRBV11-2 to TRBJ1-4; 7 positions match TRBD1. The J segment lost 5 bases and the V segment lost 2 bases, leaving 11 bases of the junction unmatched. Per germline, CDR1 SGHAT and CDR2 FQNNGV. The CDR3 length is 17 residues. In nucleotides, the CDR3 is TGTGCCAGCAGCTTAAACTCCCCGGGACAGTTAAATGAAAAACTGTTTTTT. Translated, it gives CASSLNSPGQLNEKLFF.

The chain carries TRBV11-2 and TRBJ2-1; no clear D gene. Germline V CDR1 and CDR2: SGHAT, FQNNGV. V shed 1 base and J shed 6 bases, with 16 bases lying between them. The CDR3 spans 16 residues. The CDR3 nucleotides are TGTGCCAGCAGCTTAGTGTACGCCCGAGAGGTCAATGAGCAGTTCTTC. Its translation is CASSLVYAREVNEQFF.

This chain links TRBV14 with TRBJ2-2, with TRBD2 as a possible D gene (7 bases). Per germline, CDR1 SGHDN and CDR2 FVKESK. Trimming stripped 2 bases from V and 1 base from J, with 14 bases between. The CDR3 is 17 amino acids. CDR3 DNA: TGTGCCAGCAGCCAACGGGGGAGGGGGAAGAACACCGGGGAGCTGTTTTTT. Its protein product is CASSQRGRGKNTGELFF.

The chain recombines TRBV15 with TRBJ1-4; D is uncertain. Germline assignment: CDR1 LNHNV and CDR2 YYDKDF (reference sequence). V lost 0 bases and J 8 bases, leaving 16 bases between the germline ends. The CDR3 extends over 16 amino acids. CDR3 residues: CATSRDRGSGREKLFF. DNA for the CDR3: TGTGCCACCAGCAGAGATCGTGGAAGCGGACGGGAAAAACTGTTTTTT.

V usage is TRBV29-1 and J usage is TRBJ2-1; 8 bases line up with TRBD2. Trimming cost V 3 bases and J 9 bases; bases outside gene matches: 4. This CDR3 is built from 12 residues. Germline V CDR1 and CDR2: SQVTM, ANQGSEA. For the CDR3, the DNA is TGCAGCGTTGACGGGGGGGGCGTTGAGCAGTTCTTC. Amino acids: CSVDGGGVEQFF.

J is TRBJ2-1 and V is TRBV4-2, with 10 bases matching TRBD2. The CDR3 is made up of 18 amino acids. V was pared by 0 bases and J by 4 bases, with 9 bases of the junction left unmatched. Germline V lookup: CDR1 LGHNA, CDR2 YNFKEQ. The CDR3 protein is CASSQDHGAGGLYNEQFF. As DNA, the CDR3 is TGTGCCAGCAGCCAAGATCATGGAGCGGGAGGGTTATACAATGAGCAGTTCTTC.

J is TRBJ1-5 and V is TRBV28; 7 positions agree with TRBD1. V was clipped by 6 bases and J by 0 bases; unmatched bases: 5. This CDR3 comprises 15 residues. The V gene's germline CDR1 is MDHEN and CDR2 SYDVKM. The CDR3 coding sequence is TGTGCCAGCAGCTCTGACAGGGTTAGCAATCAGCCCCAGCATTTT. Amino acids: CASSSDRVSNQPQHF.

The J gene is TRBJ1-4, the V gene TRBV5-6, with D hard to call. This CDR3 has 14 amino acids. Germline V gene lookup returns CDR1 SGHDT and CDR2 YYEEEE. The V end lost 5 bases, the J end lost 7 bases, and 15 bases lay between the germline ends. Here the CDR3 reads CASSYGSGGEKLFF. In DNA form, the CDR3 reads TGTGCCAGCAGTTATGGGAGTGGTGGTGAAAAACTGTTTTTT.

There are a few counts of this clone. This chain connects TRBV25-1 to TRBJ1-1, with D possibly being TRBD1 (5 bases). V was trimmed by 1 base and J by 11 bases, leaving 11 bases between them. Per germline, CDR1 MGHDK and CDR2 SYGVNS. The CDR3 loop spans 12 amino acids. The CDR3 protein is CASSEWKGAAFF. CDR3 DNA sequence: TGTGCCAGCAGTGAATGGAAAGGGGCGGCTTTCTTT.

The V call is TRBV18, the J call TRBJ1-4, with TRBD1 identical over 9 bases. The CDR3 spans 16 residues. CDR1 is KGHSH and CDR2 is LQKENI in the germline V gene. Unmatched junction bases numbered 5, after V lost 6 bases and J lost 0 bases. The CDR3 spells CASSAGQGATNEKLFF. CDR3 sequence (DNA): TGTGCCAGCTCCGCGGGACAGGGAGCAACTAATGAAAAACTGTTTTTT.

The chain is built from TRBV11-3 and TRBJ1-2, with a weak D call TRBD1 (5 bases). This CDR3 is 15 amino acids long. The germline gives CDR1 SGHNT, CDR2 YENEEA. V was clipped by 5 bases and J by 2 bases, with 15 bases between them. The CDR3 DNA follows: TGTGCCAGCAGCCTACCGGGCGGGGCCAACTATGGCTACACCTTC. Its translation is CASSLPGGANYGYTF.

The chain joins TRBV9 to TRBJ1-1, with D perhaps matching TRBD1 (6 bases). Germline CDR1 reads SGDLS; CDR2 reads YYNGEE. V shed 3 bases and J shed 9 bases, with 18 bases lying between them. There are 14 residues in the CDR3. The CDR3 bases are TGTGCCAGCAGCGCCCAAATCCGGGACAAAAAAGCTTTCTTT. This translates into CASSAQIRDKKAFF.

CDR3 bases: TGTGCCAGCAGCCCGATGGGACAGGGCACTGAAGCTTTCTTT. Translation: CASSPMGQGTEAFF. The chain joins TRBV7-9 to TRBJ1-1, with 9 bases that match TRBD1. CDR1 SEHNR and CDR2 FQNEAQ come from the germline V gene (reference sequence). The CDR3 spans 14 residues. V lost 5 bases, J lost 4 bases, and 5 bases stayed unmatched.

The chain joins TRBV5-1 to TRBJ1-1; TRBD1 is a possible D gene (5 bases). Germline CDR1 and CDR2: SGHRS and YFSETQ. V was trimmed by 0 bases and J by 0 bases, leaving 9 bases between them. There are 15 residues in the CDR3. CDR3 DNA: TGCGCCAGCAGCTTGGAGGGGCGCATGAACACTGAAGCTTTCTTT. Translating it yields CASSLEGRMNTEAFF.

The V gene is TRBV19, the J gene TRBJ1-5; possible D gene TRBD1, 6 bases. Germline V gene sequence: CDR1 LNHDA, CDR2 SQIVND (reference sequence). The CDR3 covers 14 residues. The V end lost 5 bases, the J end lost 3 bases, and 11 bases lay between the germline ends. CDR3 region: CASSETGFNQPQHF. The CDR3 DNA follows: TGTGCCAGTAGTGAAACAGGGTTCAATCAGCCCCAGCATTTT.

This sequence joins TRBV3-1 (or the pseudogene TRBV3-2) and TRBJ1-2, with a tentative D call TRBD1 (5 bases). CDR3 length equals 15 residues. Deletions cut 3 bases from V and 4 bases from J, with 15 bases between. CDR1 is LGHDT and CDR2 is YNNKEL in the germline V gene (reference sequence). CDR3 loop: CASSHVRGTIYGYTF. The CDR3 region has the DNA TGTGCCAGCAGCCACGTACGGGGGACTATCTATGGCTACACCTTC.

The chain uses TRBV5-4 and TRBJ1-4; D might be TRBD1 (5 bases). This CDR3 comprises 15 residues. Deletions cut 4 bases from V and 6 bases from J, with 16 bases between. CDR1 is SGHNT and CDR2 is YYREEE in the germline V gene (reference sequence). The CDR3 nucleotides read TGTGCCAGCAGCGACCGGGGGGAGCAAGATGAAAAACTGTTTTTT. It translates to CASSDRGEQDEKLFF.

The V call is TRBV27, the J call TRBJ1-2, with a tentative D call TRBD1 (6 bases). There are 13 residues in the CDR3. V gave up 3 bases and J gave up 6 bases, with 11 bases separating them. From germline, CDR1 is MNHEY and CDR2 SMNVEV (reference sequence). The CDR3 DNA sequence: TGTGCCAGCAGTTTTAGGAACAGGGATGGCTACACCTTC. Protein product: CASSFRNRDGYTF.

The rearrangement links TRBV7-9 to TRBJ2-5; no clear D. The germline V gene has CDR1 SEHNR and CDR2 FQNEAQ (reference sequence). This CDR3 is built from 11 residues. V dropped 2 bases and J dropped 7 bases, with 5 bases sitting between them. CDR3 protein: CASSLYVTQYF. CDR3 nucleotides: TGTGCCAGCAGCTTATATGTGACCCAGTACTTC.

This chain connects TRBV10-1 to TRBJ1-4; a weak D match, TRBD1 (6 bases). V was shortened by 3 bases and J by 10 bases, with 15 bases between the two germline ends. The V gene's germline CDR1 is WNHNN and CDR2 SYGVQD (reference sequence). This CDR3 comprises 14 residues. CDR3 coding DNA: TGCGCCAGCAGTGATTCGGGACATTTCGGAAAACTGTTTTTT. This gives the protein CASSDSGHFGKLFF.